The 3 T cell receptor beta chains in this list originate from one sample, sequenced in a study of CD8+CD57+ T cells in acquired aplastic anemia. CDR3 and TCR beta VDJ profiling relied on genomic DNA as the template. TCRdb fed the reads into MiXCR, producing one record per CDR3 protein. The repertoire holds around 430,000 distinct CDR3 sequences, with approximately 32% as singletons. In patients chosen for sequencing, flow cytometry had shown CD8+CD57+ cell expansion. Sequences were obtained from sorted CD4+, CD8+, or CD8+CD57+ T cells (not recorded which) from PBMCs. The receptor set was obtained from a human donor with aplastic anemia.

As concerns this clonotype: This may come from a read error, since a much larger clone is one base off. CDR3 loop: CASSTAGGPPNSPPHF. The CDR3 DNA reads TGTGCCAGCAGCACCGCAGGGGGTCCGCCAAATTCACCCCCCCACTTT. V usage is TRBV5-5 and J usage is TRBJ1-6, with 7 nucleotides matching TRBD1. The CDR3 sequence is 16 residues long. Germline values: CDR1 SGHKS, CDR2 YYEKEE (reference sequence).

Turning to this clonotype: The missing conserved phenylalanine or tryptophan at the end of this CDR3 makes a read error likely. The J gene is TRBJ1-2, the V gene TRBV12-3 or TRBV12-4, with a possible D match to TRBD1 (5 bases). The CDR3 runs to 12 residues. V dropped 5 bases and J dropped 5 bases, with 9 bases sitting between them. The CDR3 coding sequence is TGTGCCAGCAGTCTTCGGGGGTATGGCTACACCCTC. Its protein is CASSLRGYGYTL.

V and J are TRBV12-3 or TRBV12-4 and TRBJ2-7, with D possibly being TRBD1 or TRBD2 (6 bases each). The germline V and J ends were trimmed by 1 base and 3 bases, with 13 bases remaining between them. This CDR3 has 15 residues. In DNA, the CDR3 is TGTGCCAGCAGTTTAGAGGAGGGGGGTTTCTACGAGCAGTACTTC. Residues: CASSLEEGGFYEQYF.